The 17 T cell receptor beta chains reported below all come from one sample, sequenced in a study of T cells after yellow fever vaccination. MiXCR was run by TCRdb on the 5' RACE reads, yielding one entry per CDR3 protein. The sample holds about 260,000 distinct CDR3 sequences, about 3.5% seen once. The source was PBMCs, collected 15 days after the yellow fever booster vaccination. These receptors came from a man aged 18 to 30 who received the YFV17D yellow fever vaccine.

This clonotype was picked up many times. This rearrangement joins TRBV9 to TRBJ1-5; D gene unclear. The CDR3 is made up of 15 amino acids. Looked up from germline, CDR1 is SGDLS and CDR2 is YYNGEE. Trimming pared 4 bases from V and 1 base from J, leaving 12 bases between. CDR3 DNA: TGTGCCAGCAGCCCCCCCGGGTGGAGCAATCAGCCCCAGCATTTT. Translation gives CASSPPGWSNQPQHF.

There are many counts of this clonotype. The chain carries TRBV28 and TRBJ2-7; possibly TRBD1 for D (6 bases). The CDR3 consists of 15 residues. V was pared by 5 bases and J by 0 bases, with 14 bases between. The germline CDR1 and CDR2 sequences are MDHEN and SYDVKM. CDR3 residues: CASSPPGTSSYEQYV. The CDR3 nucleotides read TGTGCCAGCAGTCCTCCCGGGACATCCTCCTACGAGCAGTACGTC.

Ten or more counts support this clonotype. The chain carries TRBV12-3 or TRBV12-4 and TRBJ2-1; D might be TRBD2 (6 bases). The V end was cut by 2 bases, the J end by 10 bases, with 9 bases between. This CDR3 is 12 amino acids long. This chain's CDR3 is CASSLWSGEQFF. CDR3 in DNA: TGTGCCAGCAGTTTATGGAGCGGGGAGCAGTTCTTC.

This clonotype came up many times. The genes are TRBV2 and TRBJ2-3; TRBD2 aligns across 7 bases. Germline loops: CDR1 SNHLY, CDR2 FYNNEI. The CDR3 extends over 15 amino acids. The ends lost 5 bases at V and 1 base at J; junction bases unmatched: 6. The CDR3 region has the DNA TGTGCCAGCAGTCGGCCTAGCGGAGGCACAGATACGCAGTATTTT. Translated, it gives CASSRPSGGTDTQYF.

This clonotype came up many times. The V call is TRBV5-1, the J call TRBJ2-5; a weak D match, TRBD1 (5 bases). Per the germline V gene, CDR1 is SGHRS and CDR2 is YFSETQ. Between the trimmed V and J ends, which lost 5 bases and 2 bases, there was a span of 13 bases. The CDR3 covers 14 residues. This chain's CDR3 is CASSTYQGQETQYF. Written as DNA, the CDR3 is TGCGCCAGCAGTACGTACCAGGGACAAGAGACCCAGTACTTC.

This clonotype was recorded many times. This chain joins TRBV5-6 and TRBJ1-4; 10 bases line up with TRBD1. The CDR3 runs 18 residues. Germline values: CDR1 SGHDT, CDR2 YYEEEE. V shed 6 bases and J 7 bases; nucleotides not matched to a gene: 18. This CDR3 is CASIYGTGEPQGAEKLFF. In DNA, the CDR3 is TGTGCCAGCATTTATGGGACAGGGGAACCCCAGGGGGCTGAAAAACTGTTTTTT. Complete variable domain (other parts from reference TRBV5-6 and TRBJ1-4): DAGVTQSPTHLIKTRGQQVTLRCSPKSGHDTVSWYQQALGQGPQFIFQYYEEEERQRGNFPDRFSGHQFPNYSSELNVNALLLGDSALYLCASIYGTGEPQGAEKLFFGSGTQLSVL.

At least ten counts were recorded for this clonotype. The rearrangement uses TRBV25-1 and TRBJ2-3, with TRBD1 identical over 7 bases. J gave up 3 bases and V 5 bases, and 14 bases lay outside the gene matches. The CDR3 totals 17 residues. Germline V lookup: CDR1 MGHDK, CDR2 SYGVNS. CDR3 protein: CASSPPGRDSYTDTQYF. CDR3 coding DNA: TGTGCCAGCAGTCCTCCCGGTAGGGACAGTTATACAGATACGCAGTATTTT.

This clonotype was found many times. The V call is TRBV5-1, the J call TRBJ1-5; no firm D call. The CDR3 has 16 amino acids. V gave up 2 bases and J gave up 4 bases, with 16 bases separating them. Germline loops: CDR1 SGHRS, CDR2 YFSETQ. The CDR3 here is CASSFGQDGDNQPQHF. CDR3 in DNA: TGCGCCAGCAGCTTTGGGCAGGACGGCGATAATCAGCCCCAGCATTTT.

Many counts were recorded for this clonotype. The gene calls are TRBV7-7 and TRBJ1-4; 8 bases align to TRBD1. The CDR3 totals 16 residues. J was trimmed by 7 bases and V by 5 bases; bases with no gene match: 12. Germline-derived CDR1 and CDR2 are SSHAT and FNYEAQ (reference sequence). The CDR3 is CASSTGTGATGEKLFF. The CDR3 DNA reads TGTGCCAGCAGCACCGGGACAGGCGCTACCGGTGAAAAACTGTTTTTT.

This chain links TRBV7-2 with TRBJ1-1; D is perhaps TRBD1 (6 bases). V lost 3 bases and J 6 bases, leaving 11 bases between the germline ends. The CDR3 extends over 13 amino acids. Looked up from germline, CDR1 is SGHTA and CDR2 is FQGNSA. CDR3: CASSLSGAAEAFF. CDR3 coding DNA: TGTGCCAGCAGCTTGTCGGGGGCAGCTGAAGCTTTCTTT.

At least ten counts were recorded for this clonotype. The J gene is TRBJ2-3, the V gene TRBV29-1, with 7 bases identical to TRBD2. CDR1 SQVTM and CDR2 ANQGSEA come from the germline V gene. The CDR3 sequence is 16 residues long. V shed 0 bases, J shed 2 bases, and the junction held 8 bases outside the gene matches. CDR3 nucleotide sequence: TGCAGCGTTGAAGATCGGCTAGCGGTAAACACAGATACGCAGTATTTT. Residues: CSVEDRLAVNTDTQYF.

About this clonotype itself: A single base separates this from a much larger clone, so it may be a read error. J is TRBJ1-2 and V is TRBV20-1, with TRBD1 matching over 8 bases. V gave up 6 bases and J gave up 4 bases; unmatched junction bases: 7. The length of the CDR3 is 13 residues. Germline CDR1 and CDR2: DFQATT and SNEGSKA (reference sequence). The CDR3 bases are TGCAGTGCCCGCACCGGGACAGGCTATGGCTACACCTTC. As protein: CSARTGTGYGYTF.

This clonotype was counted ten times or more. This chain joins TRBV27 and TRBJ1-3; a weak D match, TRBD1 (5 bases). This CDR3 has 14 residues. V gave up 2 bases and J gave up 7 bases, with 12 bases separating them. The germline gives CDR1 MNHEY, CDR2 SMNVEV (reference sequence). The CDR3 bases are TGTGCCAGCAGTTTAGGAGGGGCCTTCAACACCATATATTTT. Protein: CASSLGGAFNTIYF.

The chain is built from TRBV2 and TRBJ1-5; D is unresolved. CDR3 length: 11 residues. Trimming left V 4 bases short and J 8 bases short, with 6 bases between. Germline loops: CDR1 SNHLY, CDR2 FYNNEI. CDR3: CASSAGKPQHF. The DNA for the CDR3 is TGTGCCAGCAGTGCGGGGAAGCCCCAGCATTTT.

Many counts were recorded for this clonotype. The rearrangement links TRBV6-5 to TRBJ1-2; the match to TRBD1 covers 8 bases. J was trimmed by 3 bases and V by 5 bases; bases with no gene match: 8. There are 15 residues in the CDR3. Germline loops: CDR1 MNHEY, CDR2 SVGAGI. CDR3 sequence reads: CASSPGQAIHYGYTF. The CDR3 region has the DNA TGTGCCAGCAGTCCGGGACAGGCAATACACTATGGCTACACCTTC.

This clonotype was recorded many times. The V call is TRBV7-9, the J call TRBJ2-7; no definite D call. There are 11 residues in the CDR3. V dropped 8 bases and J dropped 2 bases, with 7 bases sitting between them. The V gene's germline CDR1 is SEHNR and CDR2 FQNEAQ (reference sequence). Written as DNA, the CDR3 is TGTGCCAGCGGGCGACCCTACGAGCAGTACTTC. Translating it yields CASGRPYEQYF.

The chain combines TRBV28 with TRBJ2-7; D is ambiguous. Germline V gene lookup returns CDR1 MDHEN and CDR2 SYDVKM. With 3 bases removed from V and 6 bases from J, the gap between germline ends came to 9 bases. CDR3 size: 12 residues. CDR3 bases: TGTGCCAGCAGTTTGCGGCCCCGCGAGCAGTACTTC. This encodes CASSLRPREQYF.